The source of this T cell receptor (beta chain) is a study of Graves' ophthalmopathy and Graves' hyperthyroidism (dated by TCRdb to the late 2010s). As for the study more broadly: Peripheral blood was collected at initial diagnosis, prior to any treatment. To explore V-J signatures that distinguish ophthalmopathy from hyperthyroidism, a discovery set of 95 to 100 patients was enrolled, made up of over 40 with ophthalmopathy and 55 to 65 with stable hyperthyroidism. In roughly 6 hyperthyroidism patients, the T-cell repertoire of thyroid tissue was compared with the T-cell repertoire of blood. The study used signatures of the TCR beta repertoire to tell Graves' ophthalmopathy apart from Graves' hyperthyroidism and to predict which patients would progress to ophthalmopathy. In total, some 130 blood samples were TCR-sequenced: around 42 ophthalmopathy, around 75 hyperthyroidism and 17 hyperthyroidism-to-ophthalmopathy patients. For independent validation, a separate cohort was made up of some 19 hyperthyroidism patients plus 17 patients who later progressed from hyperthyroidism to ophthalmopathy. Following sample collection, hyperthyroidism patients were given methimazole at a starting dose of 30 mg daily, and ophthalmopathy patients were given high-dose intravenous methylprednisolone. For training and testing, the 100 or so patients in the discovery cohort were randomly divided in a 7:3 ratio. The study at large found these results: No statistical method was used to set the sample size in advance, and the investigators knew which group each participant was assigned to. In validation, the model predicted ophthalmopathy progression with about 71% sensitivity and roughly 72% specificity; fewer than 15 predicted patients were CT-confirmed with GO in a median of about 6.2 months. Ophthalmopathy was separated from stable hyperthyroidism by the 13-signature model with more than 85% sensitivity and just under 84% specificity in cross-validation and with 80%/75% in the test set. Most of the expanded thyroid clonotypes with a frequency above 0.001 were also detected in blood, and it was suggested that the thyroid immune response may be reflected by blood repertoires.

There are many counts of this clonotype. The antigen this receptor binds is unknown. The input lacks base qualities; no much larger clone sits a single base away. Hyperthyroidism was considered stable if no progression to ophthalmopathy occurred within 18 months of follow-up. Hyperthyroidism patients were newly diagnosed, were aged 18 to 65 years, and had a disease duration under 2 months. Patients were excluded if they had other autoimmune diseases, uncontrolled infections, pregnancy or lactation. Clinical symptoms, serum thyroxine, TRAb, thyroid ultrasound and orbital computed tomography formed the basis of the diagnosis. Ficoll-Paque density gradient centrifugation was used to isolate PBMCs from about 9 ml of fresh peripheral blood. Trizol reagent was used to extract the total RNA, and its quality was then checked on an Agilent 2100 Bioanalyzer. The CDR3, cysteine through phenylalanine, is 13 amino acids long. Solely the CDR3 DNA is kept, with 39 bases framed from the first base. V was cut back by 6 bases and J by 10 bases, leaving a gap of 18 bases between them.

TCR beta CDR3 regions were amplified from RNA transcripts for repertoire sequencing. HTBI primers and the Qiagen OneStep RT-PCR kit were used in a first-round RT-PCR, which was followed by a second-round multiplex PCR, size selection and purification. Libraries were sequenced on an Illumina HiSeq2000 using paired-end 100 bp reads. In the paper's pipeline: SOAPnuke was used to process the reads, throwing out any read that had adapters, had uncalled bases, had a mean Phred below 15, or lacked an exact constant-primer or identifier match. COPE v1.2.5 was used to merge high-quality paired reads. Clonotypes were defined as unique nucleotide sequences and were aligned to IMGT TRB V, D and J references using MiTCR v1.1. Only V-J combinations with frequency above 0.0001 were analysed, covering approximately 99% of repertoires. For each V-J combination, a TCR clonal expansion and chaos score was defined as F50 clonal expansion divided by the chaos observed in the TCRdist matrix. Welch's t-statistics and random forest were used to narrow the features down to around twelve V-J combinations, which were then fed into a naive Bayes classifier. The Morisita-Horn index was used to measure how similar the thyroid and blood repertoires were. TCRdb reprocessing: public reads trimmed at Q25 with fastp, clones called with MiXCR, in-frame beta chains kept. Every distinct CDR3 protein forms one entry, paired with its most common genes and DNA. The V and J calls shown here were made by TCRdb, not taken from the authors' results. Present in this sample are roughly 610,000 distinct CDR3 sequences, 22% of which were seen just once. Clones ranked in the top ten supply more than 5.5% of the sample.

The receptor was isolated from a woman younger than 30 with stable Graves' hyperthyroidism. Some clones in this sample may be carry-over from other donors' samples. Donor details come from another sample of the same person, matched by shared clones. Sequenced sample: peripheral blood. The chain joins TRBV12-3 or TRBV12-4 to TRBJ1-1; TRBD1 is possibly the D segment (6 matching bases). In nucleotides, the sequence is TGTGCCAGCAGAATTCTCGGGGACACCCGAGCTTTCTTT. Its translation is CASRILGDTRAFF.